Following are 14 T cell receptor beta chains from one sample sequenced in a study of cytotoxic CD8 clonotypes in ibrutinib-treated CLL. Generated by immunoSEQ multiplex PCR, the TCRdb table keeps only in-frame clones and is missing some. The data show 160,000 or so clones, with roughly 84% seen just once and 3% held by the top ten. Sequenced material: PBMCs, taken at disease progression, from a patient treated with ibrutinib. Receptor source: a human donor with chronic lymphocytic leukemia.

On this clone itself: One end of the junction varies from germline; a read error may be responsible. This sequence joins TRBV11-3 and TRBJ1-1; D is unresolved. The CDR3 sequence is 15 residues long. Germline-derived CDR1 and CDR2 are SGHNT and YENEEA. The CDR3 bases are TGTGTCAGCAGCTTAGATCGGGCAGCGAACACTGAAGCTTTCTTT. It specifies CVSSLDRAANTEAFF.

CDR3 nucleotide sequence: TGTGCCAGCAGTGTGCTAGCGGGAGGTGGGACAGATACGCAGTATTTT. It is translated as CASSVLAGGGTDTQYF. J is TRBJ2-3 and V is TRBV6-1, with 11 bases lining up with TRBD2. Per the germline V gene, CDR1 is MNHNS and CDR2 is SASEGT. V trimming: 4 bases; J trimming: 3 bases; junction bases outside the gene matches: 6. The CDR3 extends over 16 amino acids.

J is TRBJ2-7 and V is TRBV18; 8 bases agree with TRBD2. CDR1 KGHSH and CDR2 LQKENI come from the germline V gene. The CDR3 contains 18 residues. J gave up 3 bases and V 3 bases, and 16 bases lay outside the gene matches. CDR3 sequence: CASSPYGSELAASYEQYF. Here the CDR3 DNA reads TGTGCCAGCTCACCGTACGGTTCCGAACTAGCGGCGAGCTACGAGCAGTACTTC.

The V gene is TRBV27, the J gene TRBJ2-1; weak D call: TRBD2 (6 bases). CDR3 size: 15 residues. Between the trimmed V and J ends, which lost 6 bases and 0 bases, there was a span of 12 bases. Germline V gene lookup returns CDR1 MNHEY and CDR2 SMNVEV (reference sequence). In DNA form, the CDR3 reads TGTGCCAGCAGAAACGGACTATTCTCCTACAATGAGCAGTTCTTC. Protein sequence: CASRNGLFSYNEQFF.

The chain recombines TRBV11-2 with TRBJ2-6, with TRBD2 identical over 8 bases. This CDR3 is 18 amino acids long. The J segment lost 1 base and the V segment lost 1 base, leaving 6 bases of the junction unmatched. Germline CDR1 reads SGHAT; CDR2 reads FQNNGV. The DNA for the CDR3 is TGTGCCAGCAGCTTAGTTCGCGGCGGGGGGTCTGGGGCCAACGTCCTGACTTTC. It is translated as CASSLVRGGGSGANVLTF.

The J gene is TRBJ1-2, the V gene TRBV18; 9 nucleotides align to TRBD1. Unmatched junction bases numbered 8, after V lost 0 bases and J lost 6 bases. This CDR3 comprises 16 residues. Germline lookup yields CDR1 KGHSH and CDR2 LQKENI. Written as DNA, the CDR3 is TGTGCCAGCTCACCACCGGACAGGGGATTTAGTGATGGCTACACCTTC. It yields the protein CASSPPDRGFSDGYTF. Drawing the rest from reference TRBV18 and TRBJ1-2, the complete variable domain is NAGVMQNPRHLVRRRGQEARLRCSPMKGHSHVYWYRQLPEEGLKFMVYLQKENIIDESGMPKERFSAEFPKEGPSILRIQQVVRGDSAAYFCASSPPDRGFSDGYTFGSGTRLTVV.

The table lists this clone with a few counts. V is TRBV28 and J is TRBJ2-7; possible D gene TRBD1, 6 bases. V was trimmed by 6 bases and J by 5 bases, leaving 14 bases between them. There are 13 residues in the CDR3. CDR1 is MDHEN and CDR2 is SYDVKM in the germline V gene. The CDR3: CASSPDSLHEQYF. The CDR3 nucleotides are TGTGCCAGCAGCCCGGACAGTCTCCACGAGCAGTACTTC.

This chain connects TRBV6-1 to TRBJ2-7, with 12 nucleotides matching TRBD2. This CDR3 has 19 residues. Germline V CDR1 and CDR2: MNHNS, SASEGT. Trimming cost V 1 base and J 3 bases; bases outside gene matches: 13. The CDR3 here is CASSEGVSLAGGFLYEQYF. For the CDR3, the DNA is TGTGCCAGCAGTGAAGGAGTAAGTCTAGCGGGAGGGTTCCTCTACGAGCAGTACTTC.

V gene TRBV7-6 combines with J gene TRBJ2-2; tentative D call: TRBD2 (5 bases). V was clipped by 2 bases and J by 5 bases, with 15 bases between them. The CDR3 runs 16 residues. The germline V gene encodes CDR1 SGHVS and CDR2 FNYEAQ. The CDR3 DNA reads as TGTGCCAGCAGCTTAAGTGTGTGGGAGAGGACCGGGGAGCTGTTTTTT. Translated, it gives CASSLSVWERTGELFF.

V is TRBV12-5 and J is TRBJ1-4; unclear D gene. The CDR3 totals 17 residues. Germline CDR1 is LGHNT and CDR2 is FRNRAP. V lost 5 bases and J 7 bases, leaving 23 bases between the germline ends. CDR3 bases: TGTGCTAGTGGTCTTTTTATCTCGGGCTATGGTAGTGAAAAACTGTTTTTT. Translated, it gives CASGLFISGYGSEKLFF. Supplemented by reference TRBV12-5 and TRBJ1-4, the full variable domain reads DARVTQTPRHKVTEMGQEVTMRCQPILGHNTVFWYRQTMMQGLELLAYFRNRAPLDDSGMPKDRFSAEMPDATLATLKIQPSEPRDSAVYFCASGLFISGYGSEKLFFGSGTQLSVL.

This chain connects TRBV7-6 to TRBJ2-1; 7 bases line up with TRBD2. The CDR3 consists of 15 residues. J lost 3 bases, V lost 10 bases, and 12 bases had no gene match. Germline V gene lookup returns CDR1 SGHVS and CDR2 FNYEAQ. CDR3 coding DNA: TGTGCCACCCAACGAACCAGCGGGAACTACAATGAGCAGTTCTTC. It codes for CATQRTSGNYNEQFF.

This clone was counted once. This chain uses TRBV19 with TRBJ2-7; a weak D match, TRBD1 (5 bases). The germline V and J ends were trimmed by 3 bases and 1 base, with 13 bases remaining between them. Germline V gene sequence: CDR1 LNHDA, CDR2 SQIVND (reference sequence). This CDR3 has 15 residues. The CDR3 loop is CASSMGQGRSYEQYF. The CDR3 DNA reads TGTGCCAGTAGTATGGGTCAGGGCCGATCCTACGAGCAGTACTTC. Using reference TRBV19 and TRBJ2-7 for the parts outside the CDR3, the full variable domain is DGGITQSPKYLFRKEGQNVTLSCEQNLNHDAMYWYRQDPGQGLRLIYYSQIVNDFQKGDIAEGYSVSREKKESFPLTVTSAQKNPTAFYLCASSMGQGRSYEQYFGPGTRLTVT.

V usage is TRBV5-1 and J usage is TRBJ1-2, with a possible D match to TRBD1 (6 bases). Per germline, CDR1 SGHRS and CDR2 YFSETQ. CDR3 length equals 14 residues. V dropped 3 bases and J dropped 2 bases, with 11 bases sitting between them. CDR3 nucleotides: TGCGCCAGCAGCTCTGGACAGCGAAACTATGGCTACACCTTC. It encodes CASSSGQRNYGYTF.

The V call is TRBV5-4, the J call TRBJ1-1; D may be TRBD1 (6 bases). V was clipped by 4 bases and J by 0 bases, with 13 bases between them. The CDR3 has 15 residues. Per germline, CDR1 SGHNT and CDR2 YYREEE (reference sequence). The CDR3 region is CASSTRQVMNTEAFF. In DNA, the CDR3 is TGTGCCAGCAGCACGCGACAGGTTATGAACACTGAAGCTTTCTTT.